These 9 T cell receptor beta chains were all obtained from the same sample, sequenced in a study of TIL therapy for anti-PD-1-resistant metastatic lung cancer. The libraries were made with immunoSEQ v3. Here immunoSEQ multiplex PCR was the method, and the copy in TCRdb shows in-frame clones only, minus some. Found here are around 50,000 clones, around 79% of them singletons; the top ten hold about 2%. Time point in this sample: pre-treatment sample, taken before nivolumab and TIL therapy. Specimen: blood, collected at baseline. Receptors were obtained from a person aged 25-85 years with non-small cell lung cancer.

CDR3 residues: CASSSPGTGTFMNTEAFF. CDR3 nucleotide sequence: TGTGCCAGCAGCTCTCCCGGGACAGGCACATTTATGAACACTGAAGCTTTCTTT. This chain uses TRBV7-9 with TRBJ1-1; 8 nucleotides match TRBD1. The CDR3 is made up of 18 amino acids. Trimming cost V 4 bases and J 0 bases; bases outside gene matches: 13. Germline V lookup: CDR1 SEHNR, CDR2 FQNEAQ (reference sequence).

V is TRBV5-1 and J is TRBJ2-3; 8 nucleotides match TRBD2. CDR3 length: 16 residues. J lost 4 bases, V lost 0 bases, and 7 bases had no gene match. CDR1 is SGHRS, CDR2 YFSETQ, per germline. The chain's CDR3 is CASSLGVAGGADTQYF. Here the CDR3 DNA reads TGCGCCAGCAGCTTGGGGGTCGCGGGAGGTGCAGATACGCAGTATTTT.

In this sample, this clone turned up a few times. The rearrangement joins TRBV29-1 to TRBJ1-2; unclear D gene. Looked up from germline, CDR1 is SQVTM and CDR2 is ANQGSEA. V lost 7 bases and J lost 0, with 9 bases in between. The CDR3 is made up of 12 amino acids. CDR3 sequence: CSGGWSNYGYTF. CDR3 bases: TGCAGCGGAGGGTGGTCTAACTATGGCTACACCTTC.

The chain has TRBV7-3 and TRBJ2-7, with 8 bases aligning to TRBD2. Germline values: CDR1 SGHTA, CDR2 FQGTGA. Trimming took 4 bases from V and 5 from J; bases not matched to a gene: 7. The CDR3 runs 14 residues. The CDR3 DNA sequence: TGTGCCAGCAGCTCCCCGGGGGGGAAGGACGAGCAGTACTTC. Translated: CASSSPGGKDEQYF.

This chain joins TRBV5-4 and TRBJ2-5; 8 bases map to TRBD1. The CDR3 sequence is 13 residues long. Per the germline V gene, CDR1 is SGHNT and CDR2 is YYREEE (reference sequence). The trim removed 5 bases at V and 3 bases at J, leaving 3 bases unmatched. The DNA of the CDR3 is TGTGCCAGCAGTGACAGGGGCGAAGAGACCCAGTACTTC. Its translation is CASSDRGEETQYF.

For this clone: The junction and the germline gene differ at one end; a read error may be behind it. This chain links TRBV5-8 with TRBJ2-2, with D possibly matching TRBD2 (5 bases). CDR1 and CDR2 (germline): SGHTS, YDEGEE. The CDR3 is made up of 15 amino acids. Here the CDR3 reads CASRLEPPGTGELFF. The CDR3 DNA reads TGTGCCAGCAGATTGGAACCGCCGGGAACCGGGGAGCTGTTTTTT.

This chain joins TRBV6-1 and TRBJ2-7, with D hard to call. CDR1 is MNHNS, CDR2 SASEGT, per germline. The CDR3 loop spans 13 amino acids. Trimming took 8 bases from V and 3 from J, leaving 14 bases between them. CDR3 DNA sequence: TGTGCCAGCCCCGGGCCTTATGACTACGAGCAGTACTTC. Encoded protein: CASPGPYDYEQYF.

This chain joins TRBV19 and TRBJ1-1; D gene unclear. V lost 3 bases, J lost 5 bases, and 10 bases lay in between. Germline V lookup: CDR1 LNHDA, CDR2 SQIVND (reference sequence). This CDR3 region has 13 residues. The CDR3 sequence: CASSIPRSTEAFF. The CDR3 DNA follows: TGTGCCAGTAGTATTCCCCGCTCGACTGAAGCTTTCTTT.

CDR3 nucleotide sequence: TGTGCCAGCAAGGGACTAGCGGGAGCAACCGGGGAGCTGTTTTTT. It encodes CASKGLAGATGELFF. The chain links TRBV2 to TRBJ2-2; 14 bases line up with TRBD2. V gave up 7 bases and J gave up 5 bases; unmatched junction bases: 3. Per the germline V gene, CDR1 is SNHLY and CDR2 is FYNNEI. The CDR3 spans 15 residues.